This T cell receptor beta chain comes out of a study of blood T cell repertoires in COVID-19. V shed 7 bases and J 4 bases; nucleotides not matched to a gene: 7. Germline V lookup: CDR1 SGHRS, CDR2 YFSETQ. CDR3 length: 13 residues. Clones were sequenced by immunoSEQ multiplex PCR, and TCRdb holds only the in-frame ones, with some missing. The sample includes some 340,000 clones, around 85% seen only once; the top ten take 3.6%. This TCR derives from a woman between 18 and 30 years old with acute or convalescent COVID-19. Sequences were obtained from peripheral blood. This rearrangement joins TRBV5-1 to TRBJ1-1; 7 positions agree with TRBD1. The CDR3 sequence is CASSETGTTEAFF. The CDR3 DNA reads as TGCGCCAGCTCCGAGACAGGGACCACTGAAGCTTTCTTT. The full variable domain, rest sourced from reference TRBV5-1 and TRBJ1-1, is KAGVTQTPRYLIKTRGQQVTLSCSPISGHRSVSWYQQTPGQGLQFLFEYFSETQRNKGNFPGRFSGRQFSNSRSEMNVSTLELGDSALYLCASSETGTTEAFFGQGTRLTVV.